Listed below are T cell receptor beta chains from one sample, sequenced in a study of human T cells and chemical hapten exposure. MiXCR was run by TCRdb on the RACE reads, yielding one entry per CDR3 protein. The sample carries about 120,000 distinct CDR3 sequences, roughly an eighth recorded once. Sequencing used whole blood, obtained in connection with sensitization to the hapten diphenylcyclopropenone (DPC). The receptors were sampled from a woman aged 45-65 years with alopecia areata. Some clones in this sample may be carry-over from other donors' samples. CDR3s include the opening cysteine and the closing phenylalanine or tryptophan. The D gene is left open where the match is weak. The size entry is marked missing in some rows and otherwise reads once, few, many or a size class.

j_call: TRBJ2-6; d_call: -; clone_size: many; v_call: TRBV4-3; cdr3_aa: CASSRLGPSSGANVLTF; cdr3_nt: TGCGCCAGCAGCCGATTGGGCCCGAGCTCTGGGGCCAACGTCCTGACTTTC
j_call: TRBJ2-3; d_call: -; clone_size: -; v_call: TRBV7-2; cdr3_aa: CASSRIDTQYF; cdr3_nt: TGTGCCAGCAGCCGGATCGATACGCAGTATTTT
j_call: TRBJ1-1; d_call: TRBD1; clone_size: many; v_call: TRBV6-1; cdr3_aa: CASSPDRGSVTEAFF; cdr3_nt: TGTGCCAGCAGTCCGGACAGGGGTTCGGTCACTGAAGCTTTCTTT
j_call: TRBJ2-3; d_call: -; clone_size: few; v_call: TRBV14; cdr3_aa: CASSQDWALSSTDTQYF; cdr3_nt: TGTGCCAGCAGCCAAGACTGGGCTCTCTCTAGCACAGATACGCAGTATTTT
j_call: TRBJ1-4; d_call: -; clone_size: few; v_call: TRBV12-3/TRBV12-4; cdr3_aa: CASSFKGDEKLFF; cdr3_nt: TGTGCCAGCAGTTTTAAAGGGGATGAAAAACTGTTTTTT
j_call: TRBJ2-2; d_call: -; clone_size: few; v_call: TRBV6-5; cdr3_aa: CASRWTVSTGELFF; cdr3_nt: TGTGCCAGCAGATGGACAGTTTCAACCGGGGAGCTGTTTTTT
j_call: TRBJ1-4; d_call: -; clone_size: many; v_call: TRBV14; cdr3_aa: CASSLRGATNEKLFF; cdr3_nt: TGTGCCAGCAGCCTAAGAGGGGCAACTAATGAAAAACTGTTTTTT
j_call: TRBJ2-5; d_call: -; clone_size: -; v_call: TRBV10-3; cdr3_aa: CAISDHTGTQYF; cdr3_nt: TGTGCCATCAGCGACCATACGGGGACCCAGTACTTC
j_call: TRBJ2-1; d_call: -; clone_size: -; v_call: TRBV12-3/TRBV12-4; cdr3_aa: CASGPRATASNEQFF; cdr3_nt: TGTGCCAGCGGCCCCAGAGCTACCGCATCCAATGAGCAGTTCTTC
j_call: TRBJ2-1; d_call: -; clone_size: -; v_call: TRBV29-1; cdr3_aa: CSVGRTSWADEQFF; cdr3_nt: TGCAGCGTTGGTCGAACTAGTTGGGCCGATGAGCAGTTCTTC
j_call: TRBJ2-2; d_call: -; clone_size: few; v_call: TRBV20-1; cdr3_aa: CSAPSYSGTGELFF; cdr3_nt: TGCAGTGCTCCCTCATACTCAGGCACCGGGGAGCTGTTTTTT
j_call: TRBJ2-1; d_call: TRBD2; clone_size: many; v_call: TRBV10-3; cdr3_aa: CAISGGLGSYNEQFF; cdr3_nt: TGTGCCATCAGTGGAGGACTAGGGTCCTACAATGAGCAGTTCTTC
j_call: TRBJ1-5; d_call: -; clone_size: many; v_call: TRBV10-2; cdr3_aa: CASRQGPTKNQPQHF; cdr3_nt: TGCGCCAGCAGGCAGGGGCCTACGAAGAATCAGCCCCAGCATTTT
j_call: TRBJ2-3; d_call: -; clone_size: few; v_call: TRBV6-2/TRBV6-3; cdr3_aa: CASSYGDFPADTQYF; cdr3_nt: TGTGCCAGCAGTTACGGGGACTTCCCCGCAGATACGCAGTATTTT
j_call: TRBJ2-3; d_call: TRBD2; clone_size: few; v_call: TRBV7-2; cdr3_aa: CASSLDLGLAGGRTDTQYF; cdr3_nt: TGTGCCAGCAGCTTAGACCTGGGACTAGCGGGGGGGCGCACAGATACGCAGTATTTT
j_call: TRBJ2-7; d_call: -; clone_size: -; v_call: TRBV12-3/TRBV12-4; cdr3_aa: CASSPGHGPAMGYEQYF; cdr3_nt: TGTGCCAGCAGTCCGGGACACGGCCCAGCAATGGGCTACGAGCAGTACTTC
j_call: TRBJ2-7; d_call: -; clone_size: many; v_call: TRBV27; cdr3_aa: CASSSGGPGYEQYF; cdr3_nt: TGTGCCAGCAGTTCCGGGGGTCCTGGATACGAGCAGTACTTC
j_call: TRBJ1-3; d_call: -; clone_size: many; v_call: TRBV11-2; cdr3_aa: CASRDTSGTRDTIYF; cdr3_nt: TGTGCCAGCAGGGATACTTCCGGGACTAGAGACACCATATATTTT
j_call: TRBJ1-1; d_call: -; clone_size: -; v_call: TRBV5-1; cdr3_aa: CASSSLGPEAFF; cdr3_nt: TGCGCCAGCAGCTCGCTGGGACCCGAAGCTTTCTTT
j_call: TRBJ1-6; d_call: -; clone_size: many; v_call: TRBV4-1; cdr3_aa: CASSQDFTRPGSPLHF; cdr3_nt: TGCGCCAGCAGCCAAGATTTTACCAGGCCGGGGTCACCCCTCCACTTT
j_call: TRBJ2-1; d_call: TRBD2; clone_size: -; v_call: TRBV24-1; cdr3_aa: CATSLAGTTYNEQFF; cdr3_nt: TGTGCCACCAGCCTAGCGGGAACCACCTACAATGAGCAGTTCTTC
j_call: TRBJ1-4; d_call: TRBD1; clone_size: many; v_call: TRBV12-3/TRBV12-4; cdr3_aa: CASRPRGAVNEKLFF; cdr3_nt: TGTGCCAGCAGACCCAGGGGGGCCGTTAATGAAAAACTGTTTTTT
j_call: TRBJ2-2; d_call: -; clone_size: many; v_call: TRBV5-1; cdr3_aa: CASSLVAGAGTGELFF; cdr3_nt: TGCGCCAGCAGCTTGGTTGCAGGGGCCGGTACCGGGGAGCTGTTTTTT
j_call: TRBJ2-7; d_call: TRBD2; clone_size: -; v_call: TRBV9; cdr3_aa: CASSPRLAGYSYEQYF; cdr3_nt: TGTGCCAGCAGCCCCCGACTAGCGGGGTACTCCTACGAGCAGTACTTC
j_call: TRBJ1-6; d_call: -; clone_size: many; v_call: TRBV28; cdr3_aa: CASSFGTSPLHF; cdr3_nt: TGTGCCAGCAGTTTCGGTACTTCACCCCTCCACTTT
j_call: TRBJ1-5; d_call: TRBD1; clone_size: few; v_call: TRBV6-6; cdr3_aa: CASRRQGPNYSNQPQHF; cdr3_nt: TGTGCCAGCAGAAGACAGGGGCCCAACTATAGCAATCAGCCCCAGCATTTT
j_call: TRBJ1-2; d_call: -; clone_size: many; v_call: TRBV28; cdr3_aa: CASSFEGAANYGYTF; cdr3_nt: TGTGCCAGCAGTTTTGAAGGCGCTGCTAACTATGGCTACACCTTC
j_call: TRBJ1-1; d_call: TRBD1; clone_size: many; v_call: TRBV27; cdr3_aa: CASSVAGQGATEAFF; cdr3_nt: TGTGCCAGCAGTGTGGCCGGACAGGGGGCTACTGAAGCTTTCTTT
j_call: TRBJ2-3; d_call: TRBD1; clone_size: -; v_call: TRBV12-3/TRBV12-4; cdr3_aa: CASSSGTGGDTQYF; cdr3_nt: TGTGCCAGCAGTTCCGGGACAGGGGGTGATACGCAGTATTTT
j_call: TRBJ2-7; d_call: TRBD2; clone_size: -; v_call: TRBV6-1; cdr3_aa: CASTGLAGEVQYF; cdr3_nt: TGTGCCAGCACCGGACTAGCGGGAGAGGTGCAGTACTTC
j_call: TRBJ2-5; d_call: -; clone_size: many; v_call: TRBV7-8; cdr3_aa: CASSFGHRETQYF; cdr3_nt: TGTGCCAGCAGCTTCGGACACCGAGAGACCCAGTACTTC
j_call: TRBJ2-7; d_call: -; clone_size: many; v_call: TRBV3-1; cdr3_aa: CASSQSLYEQYF; cdr3_nt: TGTGCCAGCAGCCAATCCCTCTACGAGCAGTACTTC
j_call: TRBJ2-4; d_call: -; clone_size: few; v_call: TRBV6-1; cdr3_aa: CASSEAGVAKNIQYF; cdr3_nt: TGTGCCAGCAGTGAAGCAGGGGTAGCCAAAAACATTCAGTACTTC
j_call: TRBJ1-5; d_call: TRBD1; clone_size: many; v_call: TRBV28; cdr3_aa: CASSSTGTGYQPQHF; cdr3_nt: TGTGCCAGCAGCTCCACCGGGACAGGGTATCAGCCCCAGCATTTT
j_call: TRBJ2-3; d_call: -; clone_size: few; v_call: TRBV7-2; cdr3_aa: CASSLSPDTQYF; cdr3_nt: TGTGCCAGCAGCTTAAGTCCAGATACGCAGTATTTT
j_call: TRBJ1-4; d_call: -; clone_size: -; v_call: TRBV28; cdr3_aa: CASSTGYGTNEKLFF; cdr3_nt: TGTGCCAGCAGTACCGGGTATGGGACTAATGAAAAACTGTTTTTT
j_call: TRBJ1-5; d_call: -; clone_size: -; v_call: TRBV7-9; cdr3_aa: CASGKGSNQPQHF; cdr3_nt: TGTGCCAGCGGTAAAGGTAGCAATCAGCCCCAGCATTTT
j_call: TRBJ2-2; d_call: -; clone_size: few; v_call: TRBV7-6; cdr3_aa: CASSSNLNTGELFF; cdr3_nt: TGTGCCAGCAGCTCGAACTTGAACACCGGGGAGCTGTTTTTT
j_call: TRBJ2-6; d_call: -; clone_size: -; v_call: TRBV6-5; cdr3_aa: CASSYTQSSGANVLTF; cdr3_nt: TGTGCCAGCAGTTACACGCAGTCCTCTGGGGCCAACGTCCTGACTTTC
j_call: TRBJ1-6; d_call: TRBD1; clone_size: many; v_call: TRBV6-5; cdr3_aa: CASRTIRTGKGGSPLHF; cdr3_nt: TGTGCCAGCAGAACAATCCGGACAGGGAAGGGAGGTTCACCCCTCCACTTT
j_call: TRBJ2-3; d_call: TRBD1; clone_size: -; v_call: TRBV7-2; cdr3_aa: CASSTRQGASTDTQYF; cdr3_nt: TGTGCCAGCAGCACCCGACAGGGAGCGAGCACAGATACGCAGTATTTT
j_call: TRBJ2-3; d_call: -; clone_size: -; v_call: TRBV7-9; cdr3_aa: CASSLSGRTDTQYF; cdr3_nt: TGTGCCAGCAGCTTAAGTGGTAGGACGGATACGCAGTATTTT
j_call: TRBJ2-3; d_call: TRBD2; clone_size: few; v_call: TRBV7-2; cdr3_aa: CASSLGPLAVTSTDTQYF; cdr3_nt: TGTGCCAGCAGCTTAGGCCCGCTAGCGGTTACTAGCACAGATACGCAGTATTTT
j_call: TRBJ1-1; d_call: TRBD1; clone_size: -; v_call: TRBV5-1; cdr3_aa: CASSHDGQGPGEAFF; cdr3_nt: TGCGCCAGCAGCCATGACGGACAGGGTCCCGGTGAAGCTTTCTTT
j_call: TRBJ2-7; d_call: TRBD2; clone_size: -; v_call: TRBV3-1; cdr3_aa: CASSPRSGRSYEQYF; cdr3_nt: TGTGCCAGCAGCCCGCGAAGCGGGAGATCCTACGAGCAGTACTTC
j_call: TRBJ1-5; d_call: -; clone_size: many; v_call: TRBV23-1; cdr3_aa: CASSQSVSTF; cdr3_nt: TGCGCCAGCAGTCAATCTGTTTCGACTTTT
j_call: TRBJ1-1; d_call: TRBD1; clone_size: few; v_call: TRBV5-1; cdr3_aa: CASSLGDRKGTEAFF; cdr3_nt: TGCGCCAGCAGCTTGGGGGACAGGAAAGGGACTGAAGCTTTCTTT
j_call: TRBJ2-6; d_call: -; clone_size: -; v_call: TRBV20-1; cdr3_aa: CSALAGFRSGANVLTF; cdr3_nt: TGCAGTGCTTTAGCCGGGTTCCGCTCTGGGGCCAACGTCCTGACTTTC
j_call: TRBJ2-3; d_call: -; clone_size: -; v_call: TRBV20-1; cdr3_aa: CSARWPVDTQYF; cdr3_nt: TGCAGTGCTAGATGGCCCGTAGATACGCAGTATTTT
j_call: TRBJ2-3; d_call: -; clone_size: -; v_call: TRBV18; cdr3_aa: CASSPGQQTDTQYF; cdr3_nt: TGTGCCAGCTCACCAGGACAGCAGACAGATACGCAGTATTTT
j_call: TRBJ2-2; d_call: -; clone_size: many; v_call: TRBV2; cdr3_aa: CASRAGHTGELFF; cdr3_nt: TGTGCCAGCAGGGCGGGACACACCGGGGAGCTGTTTTTT
j_call: TRBJ2-7; d_call: TRBD1; clone_size: once; v_call: TRBV14; cdr3_aa: CASNQGQGSEQYF; cdr3_nt: TGTGCCAGCAACCAAGGACAGGGAAGCGAGCAGTACTTC
j_call: TRBJ1-1; d_call: TRBD1; clone_size: -; v_call: TRBV5-5; cdr3_aa: CASSLVQGLATEAFF; cdr3_nt: TGTGCCAGCAGCTTGGTACAGGGGTTGGCCACTGAAGCTTTCTTT
j_call: TRBJ2-1; d_call: -; clone_size: many; v_call: TRBV12-1; cdr3_aa: CASSFPDHEYNEQFF; cdr3_nt: TGTGCCAGCAGCTTTCCGGACCACGAGTACAATGAGCAGTTCTTC
j_call: TRBJ1-1; d_call: -; clone_size: few; v_call: TRBV29-1; cdr3_aa: CSVDRVGTEAFF; cdr3_nt: TGCAGCGTTGACAGGGTGGGCACTGAAGCTTTCTTT
j_call: TRBJ2-5; d_call: -; clone_size: many; v_call: TRBV7-2; cdr3_aa: CASSGAWGGETQYF; cdr3_nt: TGTGCCAGCAGTGGGGCGTGGGGAGGAGAGACCCAGTACTTC
j_call: TRBJ2-2; d_call: -; clone_size: many; v_call: TRBV6-2/TRBV6-3; cdr3_aa: CASSNPDRNIKKLFF; cdr3_nt: TGTGCCAGCAGTAACCCGGACAGAAATATTAAGAAGCTGTTTTTT
j_call: TRBJ2-3; d_call: -; clone_size: -; v_call: TRBV29-1; cdr3_aa: CSVSGGATDTQYF; cdr3_nt: TGCAGCGTTTCTGGAGGGGCGACAGATACGCAGTATTTT
j_call: TRBJ1-1; d_call: -; clone_size: many; v_call: TRBV5-4; cdr3_aa: CASSPRGQLRMNTEAFF; cdr3_nt: TGTGCCAGCAGCCCGAGGGGACAATTACGGATGAACACTGAAGCTTTCTTT
j_call: TRBJ1-2; d_call: -; clone_size: -; v_call: TRBV7-9; cdr3_aa: CASSQNLDNYGYTF; cdr3_nt: TGTGCCAGCAGCCAAAACCTAGATAACTATGGCTACACCTTC